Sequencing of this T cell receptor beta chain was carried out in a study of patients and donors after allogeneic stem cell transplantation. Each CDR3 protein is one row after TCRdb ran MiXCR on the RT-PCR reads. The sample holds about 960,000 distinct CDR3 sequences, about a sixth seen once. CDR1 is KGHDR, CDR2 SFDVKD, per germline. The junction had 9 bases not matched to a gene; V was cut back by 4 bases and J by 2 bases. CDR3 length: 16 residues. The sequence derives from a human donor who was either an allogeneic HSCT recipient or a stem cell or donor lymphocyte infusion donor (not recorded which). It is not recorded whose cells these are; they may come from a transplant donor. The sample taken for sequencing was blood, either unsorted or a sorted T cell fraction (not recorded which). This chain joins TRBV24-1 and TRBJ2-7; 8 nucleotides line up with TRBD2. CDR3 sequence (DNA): TGTGCCACCAGTGAAGGGAGCGGGGGCGCCCCCTACGAGCAGTACTTC. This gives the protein CATSEGSGGAPYEQYF.